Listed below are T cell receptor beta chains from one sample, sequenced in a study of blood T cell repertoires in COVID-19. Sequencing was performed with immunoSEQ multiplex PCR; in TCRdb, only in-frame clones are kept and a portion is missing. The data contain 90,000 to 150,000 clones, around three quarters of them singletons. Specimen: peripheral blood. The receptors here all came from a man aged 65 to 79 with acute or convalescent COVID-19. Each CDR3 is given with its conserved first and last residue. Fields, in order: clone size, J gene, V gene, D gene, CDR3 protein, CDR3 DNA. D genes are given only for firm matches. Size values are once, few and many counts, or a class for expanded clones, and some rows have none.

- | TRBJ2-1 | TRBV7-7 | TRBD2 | CASSPGTSGDEQFF | TGTGCCAGCAGCCCAGGGACTAGCGGGGATGAGCAGTTCTTC
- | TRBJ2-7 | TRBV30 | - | CAWSPPGIYEQYF | TGTGCCTGGAGTCCCCCGGGGATTTACGAGCAGTACTTC
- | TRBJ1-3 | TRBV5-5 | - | CASSLGPPGLGGNTIYF | TGTGCCAGCAGCTTGGGGCCACCGGGACTTGGAGGAAACACCATATATTTT
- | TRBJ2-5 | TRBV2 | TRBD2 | CASSLAGVRETQYF | TGTGCCAGCAGTTTAGCGGGAGTCCGGGAGACCCAGTACTTC
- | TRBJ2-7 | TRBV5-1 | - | CASSLPGEQYF | TGCGCCAGCAGCTTGCCGGGCGAGCAGTACTTC
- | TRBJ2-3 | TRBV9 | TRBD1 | CASSVNRGPSTDTQYF | TGTGCCAGCAGCGTTAACAGGGGGCCTAGCACAGATACGCAGTATTTT
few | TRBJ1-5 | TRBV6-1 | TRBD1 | CASSDPGQGSNQPQHF | TGTGCCAGCAGTGACCCGGGACAGGGGTCAAATCAGCCCCAGCATTTT
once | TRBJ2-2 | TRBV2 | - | CASSERLRLTGELFF | TGTGCCAGCAGTGAGAGGTTACGACTCACCGGGGAGCTGTTTTTT
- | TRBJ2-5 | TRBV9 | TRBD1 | CASSVAGTEETQYF | TGTGCCAGCAGCGTAGCCGGGACAGAGGAGACCCAGTACTTC
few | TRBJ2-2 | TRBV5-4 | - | CASSLVGSGGGELFF | TGTGCCAGCAGCTTGGTGGGTTCCGGAGGCGGGGAGCTGTTTTTT
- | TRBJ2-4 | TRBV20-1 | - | CSAYGLYIQYF | TGCAGTGCTTACGGACTGTACATTCAGTACTTC
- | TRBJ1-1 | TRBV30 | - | CAWGEAEAFF | TGTGCCTGGGGTGAGGCTGAAGCTTTCTTT
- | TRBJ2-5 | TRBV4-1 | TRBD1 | CASSQGLFGTDQETQYF | TGCGCCAGCAGCCAAGGGCTTTTTGGGACAGACCAAGAGACCCAGTACTTC
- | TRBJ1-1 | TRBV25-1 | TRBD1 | CASSGTGDGGEAFF | TGTGCCAGCAGTGGAACAGGGGATGGGGGTGAAGCTTTCTTT
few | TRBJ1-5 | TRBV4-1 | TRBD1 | CASSHGAQGKGEPQHF | TGCGCCAGCAGCCATGGCGCACAGGGGAAAGGAGAGCCCCAGCATTTT
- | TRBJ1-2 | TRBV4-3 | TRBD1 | CASSQVGRGPLYGYTF | TGCGCCAGCAGCCAAGTAGGCAGGGGGCCTCTCTATGGCTACACCTTC
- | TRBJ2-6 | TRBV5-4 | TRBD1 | CASSSGQGYSGANVLTF | TGTGCCAGCAGCTCAGGACAGGGGTACTCTGGGGCCAACGTCCTGACTTTC
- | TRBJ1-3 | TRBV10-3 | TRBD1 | CAISAGQGGNTIYF | TGTGCCATCAGTGCAGGACAGGGGGGAAACACCATATATTTT
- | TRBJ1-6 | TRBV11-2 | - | CASSLGALSSYNSPLHF | TGTGCCAGCAGCTTAGGTGCGCTGAGCTCCTATAATTCACCCCTCCACTTT
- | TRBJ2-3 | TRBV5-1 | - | CASSLVGSEDTQYF | TGCGCCAGCAGCTTGGTCGGTAGTGAAGATACGCAGTATTTT
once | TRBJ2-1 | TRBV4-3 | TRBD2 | CASRESSGGAHEQFF | TGCGCCAGCAGGGAGAGTAGCGGGGGGGCCCATGAGCAGTTCTTC
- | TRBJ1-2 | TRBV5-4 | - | CASSLFSDGYTF | TGTGCCAGCAGCCTTTTCAGTGATGGCTACACCTTC
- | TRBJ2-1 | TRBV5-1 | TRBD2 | CASSLLAGSYNEQFF | TGCGCCAGCAGCTTACTAGCGGGCTCCTACAATGAGCAGTTCTTC
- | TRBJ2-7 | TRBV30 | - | CAWSLGAREQYF | TGTGCCTGGAGTTTGGGGGCGCGGGAGCAGTACTTC
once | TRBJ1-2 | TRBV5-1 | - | CASSLLAENYGYTF | TGCGCCAGCAGCTTGCTGGCGGAGAACTATGGCTACACCTTC
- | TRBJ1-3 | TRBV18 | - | CASSPTSAVFSGNTIYF | TGTGCCAGCTCCCCCACCTCCGCAGTCTTCTCTGGAAACACCATATATTTT
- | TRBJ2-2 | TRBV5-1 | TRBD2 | CASRSPGLALTGELFF | TGCGCCAGCCGTTCCCCGGGACTAGCCTTAACCGGGGAGCTGTTTTTT
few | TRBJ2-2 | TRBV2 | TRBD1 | CASSGGQGAGGELFF | TGTGCCAGCAGTGGGGGACAGGGGGCCGGCGGGGAGCTGTTTTTT
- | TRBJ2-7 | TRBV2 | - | CASSEPGHPYEQYF | TGTGCCAGCAGTGAACCCGGACACCCCTACGAGCAGTACTTC
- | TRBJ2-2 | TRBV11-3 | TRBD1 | CASSTRQGAGELFF | TGTGCCAGCAGCACCCGACAGGGAGCCGGGGAGCTGTTTTTT
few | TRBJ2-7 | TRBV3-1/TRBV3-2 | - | CASSQDPGTTTYEQYF | TGTGCCAGCAGCCAAGACCCGGGAACGACAACCTACGAGCAGTACTTC
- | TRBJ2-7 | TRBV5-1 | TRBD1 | CASSLMDRSYEQYF | TGCGCCAGCAGCTTGATGGACAGGAGCTACGAGCAGTACTTC
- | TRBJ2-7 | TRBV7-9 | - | CASSRYEGYEQYF | TGTGCCAGCAGCCGTTACGAGGGCTACGAGCAGTACTTC
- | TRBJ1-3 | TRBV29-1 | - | CSVDERGSGNTIYF | TGCAGCGTTGACGAAAGGGGCTCTGGAAACACCATATATTTT
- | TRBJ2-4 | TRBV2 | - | CASNAELALNIQYF | TGTGCCAGCAATGCGGAACTAGCCCTCAACATTCAGTACTTC
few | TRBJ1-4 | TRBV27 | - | CASRDGGASGEKLFF | TGTGCCAGCAGAGATGGGGGGGCGTCTGGTGAAAAACTGTTTTTT
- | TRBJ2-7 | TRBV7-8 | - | CASSLGQGLYEQYF | TGTGCCAGCAGCTTAGGCCAGGGCTTGTACGAGCAGTACTTC
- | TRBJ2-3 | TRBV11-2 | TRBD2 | CASSLVTSGRRDTQYF | TGTGCCAGCAGCTTAGTGACTAGCGGGAGGAGGGATACGCAGTATTTT
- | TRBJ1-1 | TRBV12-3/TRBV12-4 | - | CASSLSGTEAFF | TGTGCCAGCAGTTTATCGGGTACTGAAGCTTTCTTT
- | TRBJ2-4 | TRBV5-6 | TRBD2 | CASSLRQGGDIQYF | TGTGCCAGCAGCTTGAGGCAGGGAGGGGACATTCAGTACTTC
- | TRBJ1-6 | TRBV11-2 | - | CASSLEGASSPLHF | TGTGCCAGCAGCTTAGAGGGGGCCAGTTCACCCCTCCACTTT
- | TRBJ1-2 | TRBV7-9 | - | CASSPPLLDSTNYGYTF | TGTGCCAGCAGCCCTCCTCTCCTCGACAGTACTAACTATGGCTACACCTTC
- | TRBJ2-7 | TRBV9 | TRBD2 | CASSRRGDGASYEQYF | TGTGCCAGCAGCCGACGGGGGGACGGGGCCTCCTACGAGCAGTACTTC
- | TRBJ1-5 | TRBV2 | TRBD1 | CASSVPGTGGRPQHF | TGTGCCAGCAGTGTACCCGGGACAGGGGGCCGGCCCCAGCATTTT
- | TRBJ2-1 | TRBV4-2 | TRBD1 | CASSQPDRADNEQFF | TGTGCCAGCAGCCAACCGGACAGGGCCGACAATGAGCAGTTCTTC
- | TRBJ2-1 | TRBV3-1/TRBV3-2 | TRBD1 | CASSPLQGTYNEQFF | TGTGCCAGCAGCCCCCTACAGGGGACCTACAATGAGCAGTTCTTC
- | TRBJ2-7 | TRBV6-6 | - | CASSYSLAEQYF | TGTGCCAGCAGTTACTCCCTAGCGGAGCAGTACTTC
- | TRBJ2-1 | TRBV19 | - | CASSPSPQVNSYNEQFF | TGTGCCAGTAGTCCATCTCCACAGGTCAACTCCTACAATGAGCAGTTCTTC
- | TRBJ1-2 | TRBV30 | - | CAWSYRAVYGYTF | TGTGCCTGGAGTTACAGAGCCGTCTATGGCTACACCTTC
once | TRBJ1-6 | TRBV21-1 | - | CASSIVTGADSPLHF | TGTGCCAGCAGCATAGTAACAGGGGCGGATTCACCCCTCCACTTT
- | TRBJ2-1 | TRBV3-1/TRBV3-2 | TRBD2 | CASRASGRAYNEQFF | TGTGCCAGCAGAGCGAGCGGGAGGGCATACAATGAGCAGTTCTTC
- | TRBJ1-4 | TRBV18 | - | CASSPTGTNEKLFF | TGTGCCAGCTCACCGACAGGCACTAATGAAAAACTGTTTTTT
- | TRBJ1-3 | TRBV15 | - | CATSLSARAGNTIYF | TGTGCCACCAGCCTCTCCGCCAGGGCTGGAAACACCATATATTTT